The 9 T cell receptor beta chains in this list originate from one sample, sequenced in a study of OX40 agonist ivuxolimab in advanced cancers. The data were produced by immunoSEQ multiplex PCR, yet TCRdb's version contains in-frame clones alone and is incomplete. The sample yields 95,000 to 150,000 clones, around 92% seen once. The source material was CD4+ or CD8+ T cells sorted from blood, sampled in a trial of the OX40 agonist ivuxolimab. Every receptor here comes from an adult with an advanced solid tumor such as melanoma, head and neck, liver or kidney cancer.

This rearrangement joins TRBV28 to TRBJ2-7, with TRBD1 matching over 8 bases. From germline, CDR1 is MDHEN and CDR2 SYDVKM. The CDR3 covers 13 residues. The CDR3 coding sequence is TGTAGCGGTTCGACAGGGGAACCCTACGAGCAGTACTTC. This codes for CSGSTGEPYEQYF.

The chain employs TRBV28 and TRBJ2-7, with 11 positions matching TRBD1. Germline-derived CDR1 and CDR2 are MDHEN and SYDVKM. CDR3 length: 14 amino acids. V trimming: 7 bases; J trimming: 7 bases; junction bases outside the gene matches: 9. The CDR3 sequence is CASTLGDRGSEQYF. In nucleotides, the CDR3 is TGTGCCAGCACCTTGGGGGACAGGGGGTCAGAGCAGTACTTC.

DNA for the CDR3: TGTGCCAGCAGTTCTCGGTCCCAAGGCGACGAGCAGTACTTC. Protein: CASSSRSQGDEQYF. The chain recombines TRBV7-2 with TRBJ2-7; D is undetermined. Per the germline V gene, CDR1 is SGHTA and CDR2 is FQGNSA. Trimming stripped 6 bases from V and 5 bases from J, with 17 bases between. The CDR3 contains 14 residues.

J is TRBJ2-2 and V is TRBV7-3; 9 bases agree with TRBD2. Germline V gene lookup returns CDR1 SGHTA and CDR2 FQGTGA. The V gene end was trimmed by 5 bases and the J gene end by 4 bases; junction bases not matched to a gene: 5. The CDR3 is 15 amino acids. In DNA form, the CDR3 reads TGTGCCAGCAGCCCCCGGACTAGCGCCACCGGGGAGCTGTTTTTT. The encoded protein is CASSPRTSATGELFF. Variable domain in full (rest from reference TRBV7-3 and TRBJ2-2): GAGVSQTPSNKVTEKGKYVELRCDPISGHTALYWYRQSLGQGPEFLIYFQGTGAADDSGLPNDRFFAVRPEGSVSTLKIQRTERGDSAVYLCASSPRTSATGELFFGEGSRLTVL.

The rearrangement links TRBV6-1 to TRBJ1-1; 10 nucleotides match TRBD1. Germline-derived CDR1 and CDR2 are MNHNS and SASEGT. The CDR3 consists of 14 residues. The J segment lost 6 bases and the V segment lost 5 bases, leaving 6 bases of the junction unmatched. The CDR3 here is CASSLGTGAAEAFF. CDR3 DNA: TGTGCCAGCAGTCTTGGGACAGGGGCGGCTGAAGCTTTCTTT.

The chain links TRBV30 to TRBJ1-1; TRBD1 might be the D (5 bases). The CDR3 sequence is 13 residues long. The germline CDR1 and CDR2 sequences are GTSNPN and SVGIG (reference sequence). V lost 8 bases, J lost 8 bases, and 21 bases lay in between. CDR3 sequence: CASSVVGGSEAFF. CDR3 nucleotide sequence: TGTGCCAGCAGCGTAGTCGGGGGTTCGGAAGCTTTCTTT.

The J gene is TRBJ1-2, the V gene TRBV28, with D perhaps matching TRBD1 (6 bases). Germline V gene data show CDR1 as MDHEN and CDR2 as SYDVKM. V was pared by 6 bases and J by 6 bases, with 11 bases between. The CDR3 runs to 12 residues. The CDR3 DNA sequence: TGTGCCAGCAGAATAACAGGGAATGGCTACACCTTC. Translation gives CASRITGNGYTF.

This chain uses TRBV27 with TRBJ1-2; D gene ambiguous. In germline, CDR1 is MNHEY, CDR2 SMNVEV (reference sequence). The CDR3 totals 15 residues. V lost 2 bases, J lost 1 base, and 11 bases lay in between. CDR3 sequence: CASSLTPGNNYGYTF. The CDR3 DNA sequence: TGTGCCAGCAGTTTAACCCCGGGGAATAACTATGGCTACACCTTC.

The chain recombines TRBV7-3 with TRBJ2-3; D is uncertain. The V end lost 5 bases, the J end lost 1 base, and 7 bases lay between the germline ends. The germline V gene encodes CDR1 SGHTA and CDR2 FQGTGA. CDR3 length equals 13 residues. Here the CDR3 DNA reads TGTGCCAGCAGCCCGAGCGGCACAGATACGCAGTATTTT. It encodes CASSPSGTDTQYF.